The 3 T cell receptor beta chains below come from one sample, sequenced in a study of beta chain features in type 1 diabetes. Expressed TCRB transcripts were sequenced, since all the RNA that had been isolated was reverse transcribed. Some clones are missing from TCRdb's copy, which holds only in-frame ones; the method was immunoSEQ multiplex PCR. The sample includes around 160,000 clones, about 63% of them seen just once. Antigen specificity for these receptors is unknown. General study findings and limits: Significant though moderate, a shortening of TCRB CDR3s appeared in all four CD4+ subsets of Type 1 diabetes patients.

The sequenced material came from naive CD4+ T cells from blood. These receptors were taken from a man aged 30-40 years with type 1 diabetes.

This clone turned up a few times. The chain has TRBV9 and TRBJ2-5; the D is unclear. V gave up 0 bases and J gave up 6 bases, with 9 bases separating them. This CDR3 is 13 amino acids long. Germline loops: CDR1 SGDLS, CDR2 YYNGEE. Here the CDR3 reads CASSVGQEKTQYF. The CDR3 region has the DNA TGTGCCAGCAGCGTAGGTCAGGAAAAGACCCAGTACTTC.

The CDR3 spells CAWGAGGIFHEQYF. CDR3 DNA sequence: TGTGCCTGGGGCGCCGGGGGAATATTCCACGAGCAGTACTTC. V usage is TRBV30 and J usage is TRBJ2-7, with D perhaps TRBD2 (6 bases). Germline values: CDR1 GTSNPN, CDR2 SVGIG (reference sequence). Between the trimmed V and J ends, which lost 5 bases and 5 bases, there was a span of 19 bases. CDR3 length equals 14 residues.

This clone was observed a handful of times. This chain links TRBV27 with TRBJ2-1; a weak D match, TRBD1 (6 bases). Germline V gene data show CDR1 as MNHEY and CDR2 as SMNVEV (reference sequence). This CDR3 is built from 12 residues. V lost 2 bases to trimming and J lost 15 bases, with 14 bases between them. For the CDR3, the DNA is TGTGCCAGCAGTTTAAGTGACAGGTCCCTGTTCTTC. Amino acids: CASSLSDRSLFF.